The clone carrying this T cell receptor (beta chain) has only a few counts. Its target is not known. The data were obtained in a study of T cell repertoires in cytomegalovirus infection. Study-level information: Matching HLA type, along with CMV infection, was indicated by public TCR beta signatures.

Study results and caveats: Cumulative public TCR beta family frequency identified carriers of CMV plus the relevant HLA. The ex vivo response showed dominance by HLA-C-restricted CMV-specific TCR beta clonotypes.

This CDR3 spans 13 amino acids. Trimming cost V 6 bases and J 7 bases; bases outside gene matches: 6. Germline loops: CDR1 GTSNPN, CDR2 SVGIG (reference sequence). TCRdb re-derived calls from the reads in MiXCR, one entry per CDR3 protein. The sample includes almost 500,000 distinct CDR3 sequences, 11% of them seen just once. The gene calls are TRBV30 and TRBJ2-1; 10 bases agree with TRBD2. The clonotype was recovered from a human donor in good health (CMV status not recorded). Some clones in this sample may be carry-over from other donors' samples. The specimen sequenced was PBMCs. CDR3 nucleotides: TGTGCCTGCACCGGGACTAGCGTTAATGAGCAGTTCTTC. The encoded protein is CACTGTSVNEQFF.